This T cell receptor (beta chain) was recorded in a study of shared clonotypes between healthy human individuals. This clone has just a few counts. Looked up from germline, CDR1 is MDHEN and CDR2 is SYDVKM. The V end was cut by 4 bases, the J end by 5 bases, with 14 bases between. This CDR3 spans 15 amino acids. The method was immunoSEQ multiplex PCR; TCRdb's version includes in-frame clones alone and lacks a portion of them. The sample yields around 690,000 clones, less than 95% seen once. The chain uses TRBV28 and TRBJ1-4; D is perhaps TRBD1 (5 bases). Sequenced sample: memory CD8+ T cells from PBMCs. Subset here: CD45RO+ cells pooled with CCR7-negative TemRA cells. The receptor was isolated from a man aged 18 to 30 in good health. Some clones in this sample may be carry-over from other donors' samples. The CDR3 region is CASSSAGKGNEKLFF. CDR3 sequence (DNA): TGTGCCAGCAGTTCGGCAGGGAAAGGAAATGAAAAACTGTTTTTT. The whole variable domain, remainder taken from reference TRBV28 and TRBJ1-4, is DVKVTQSSRYLVKRTGEKVFLECVQDMDHENMFWYRQDPGLGLRLIYFSYDVKMKEKGDIPEGYSVSREKKERFSLILESASTNQTSMYLCASSSAGKGNEKLFFGSGTQLSVL.